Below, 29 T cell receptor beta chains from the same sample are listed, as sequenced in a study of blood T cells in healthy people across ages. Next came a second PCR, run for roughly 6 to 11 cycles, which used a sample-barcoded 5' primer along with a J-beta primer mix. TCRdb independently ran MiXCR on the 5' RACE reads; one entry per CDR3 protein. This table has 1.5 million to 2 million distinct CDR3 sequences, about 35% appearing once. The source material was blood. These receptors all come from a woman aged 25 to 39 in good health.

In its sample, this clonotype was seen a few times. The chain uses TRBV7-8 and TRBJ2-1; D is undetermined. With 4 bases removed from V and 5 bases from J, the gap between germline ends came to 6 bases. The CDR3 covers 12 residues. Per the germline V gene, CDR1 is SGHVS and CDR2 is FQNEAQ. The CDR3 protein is CASSYKDNEQFF. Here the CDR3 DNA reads TGTGCCAGCAGCTACAAAGACAATGAGCAGTTCTTC.

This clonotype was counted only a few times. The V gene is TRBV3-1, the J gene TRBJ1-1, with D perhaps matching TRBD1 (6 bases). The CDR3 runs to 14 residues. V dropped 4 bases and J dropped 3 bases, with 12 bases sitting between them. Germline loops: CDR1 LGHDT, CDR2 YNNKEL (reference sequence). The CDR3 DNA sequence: TGTGCCAGCAGCCCTAAACAGGGAGACACTGAAGCTTTCTTT. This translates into CASSPKQGDTEAFF.

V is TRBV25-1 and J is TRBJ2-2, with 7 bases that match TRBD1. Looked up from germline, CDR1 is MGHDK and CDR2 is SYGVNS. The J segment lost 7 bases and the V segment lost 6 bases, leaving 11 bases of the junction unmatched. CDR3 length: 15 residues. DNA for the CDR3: TGTGCCAGCAGGGATTCCGGGACAGACATCGGGGAGCTGTTTTTT. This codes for CASRDSGTDIGELFF.

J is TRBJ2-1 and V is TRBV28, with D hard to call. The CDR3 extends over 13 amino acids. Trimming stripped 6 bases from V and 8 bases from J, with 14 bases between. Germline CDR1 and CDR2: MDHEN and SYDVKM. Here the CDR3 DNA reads TGTGCCAGCAGCCAAACCGATGTTGATGAGCAGTTCTTC. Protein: CASSQTDVDEQFF.

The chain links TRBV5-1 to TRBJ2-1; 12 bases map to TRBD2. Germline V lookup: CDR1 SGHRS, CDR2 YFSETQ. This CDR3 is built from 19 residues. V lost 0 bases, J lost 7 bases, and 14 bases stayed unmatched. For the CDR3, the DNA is TGCGCCAGCAGCTTGGTGGGCCTAGCGGGGGGGCTGATCCGGAATGAGCAGTTCTTC. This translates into CASSLVGLAGGLIRNEQFF.

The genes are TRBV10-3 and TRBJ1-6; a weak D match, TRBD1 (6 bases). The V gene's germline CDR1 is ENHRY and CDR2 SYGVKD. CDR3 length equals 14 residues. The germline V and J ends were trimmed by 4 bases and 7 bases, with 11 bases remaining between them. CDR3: CAISVGGLNSPLHF. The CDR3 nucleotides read TGTGCCATCAGTGTTGGGGGCCTGAATTCACCCCTCCACTTT.

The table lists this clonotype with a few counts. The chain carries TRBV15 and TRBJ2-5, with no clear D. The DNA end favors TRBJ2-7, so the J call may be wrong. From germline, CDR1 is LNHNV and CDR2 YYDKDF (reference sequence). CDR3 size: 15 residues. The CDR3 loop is CATSSGGWAKHEQYF. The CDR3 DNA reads TGTGCCACCAGCAGTGGTGGTTGGGCCAAACACGAGCAGTACTTC.

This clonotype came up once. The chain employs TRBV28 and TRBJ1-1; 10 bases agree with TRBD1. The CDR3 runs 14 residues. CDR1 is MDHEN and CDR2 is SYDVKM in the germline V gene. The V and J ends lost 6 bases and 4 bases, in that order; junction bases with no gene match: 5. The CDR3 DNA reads TGTGCCAGCAGAAAAGACAGGGGGCTCACTGAAGCTTTCTTT. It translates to CASRKDRGLTEAFF.

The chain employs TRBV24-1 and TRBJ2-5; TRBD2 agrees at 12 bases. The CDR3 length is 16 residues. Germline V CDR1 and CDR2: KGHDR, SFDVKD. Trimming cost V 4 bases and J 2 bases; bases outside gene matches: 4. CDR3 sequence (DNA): TGTGCCACCAGTGAGGGGACTAGCGGGTCACAAGAGACCCAGTACTTC. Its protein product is CATSEGTSGSQETQYF.

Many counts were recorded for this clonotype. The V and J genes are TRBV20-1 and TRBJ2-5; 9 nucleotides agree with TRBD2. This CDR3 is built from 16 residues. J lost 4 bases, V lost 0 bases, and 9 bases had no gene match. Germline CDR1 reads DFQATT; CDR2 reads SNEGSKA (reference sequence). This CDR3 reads CSAREAGGSSRETQYF. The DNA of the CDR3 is TGCAGTGCTAGAGAAGCGGGGGGTTCCTCCAGAGAGACCCAGTACTTC.

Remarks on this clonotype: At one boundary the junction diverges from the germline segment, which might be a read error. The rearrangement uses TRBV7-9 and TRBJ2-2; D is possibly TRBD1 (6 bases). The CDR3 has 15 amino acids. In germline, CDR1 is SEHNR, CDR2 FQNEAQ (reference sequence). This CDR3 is CASSRDRTNAGELFF. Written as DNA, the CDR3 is TGTGCCAGCAGCCGTGACAGGACGAACGCCGGGGAGCTGTTTTTT.

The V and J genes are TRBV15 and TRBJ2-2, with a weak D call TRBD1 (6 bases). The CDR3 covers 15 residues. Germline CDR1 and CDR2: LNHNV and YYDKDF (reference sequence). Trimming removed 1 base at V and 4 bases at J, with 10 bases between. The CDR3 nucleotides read TGTGCCACCAGCAGAGCACAGGGATCCACCGGGGAGCTGTTTTTT. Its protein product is CATSRAQGSTGELFF.

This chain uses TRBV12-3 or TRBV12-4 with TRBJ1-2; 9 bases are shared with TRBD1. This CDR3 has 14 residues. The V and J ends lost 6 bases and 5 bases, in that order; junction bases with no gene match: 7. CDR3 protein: CASRHSGTGYGYTF. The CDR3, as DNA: TGTGCCAGCAGACATTCCGGGACAGGGTATGGCTACACCTTC.

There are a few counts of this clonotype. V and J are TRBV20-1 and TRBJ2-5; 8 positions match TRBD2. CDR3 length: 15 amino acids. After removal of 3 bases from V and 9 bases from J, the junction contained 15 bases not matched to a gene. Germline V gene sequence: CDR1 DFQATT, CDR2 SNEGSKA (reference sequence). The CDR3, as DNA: TGCAGTGCTAGCCGGACTAGCAGCCTTCCGGAGCCCCAGTACTTC. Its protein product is CSASRTSSLPEPQYF.

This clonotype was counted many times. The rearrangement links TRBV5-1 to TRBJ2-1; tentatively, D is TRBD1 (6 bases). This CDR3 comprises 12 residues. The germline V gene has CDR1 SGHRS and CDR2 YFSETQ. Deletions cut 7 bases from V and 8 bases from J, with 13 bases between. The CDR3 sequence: CASAGVFDEQFF. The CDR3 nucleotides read TGCGCCAGCGCAGGGGTTTTCGATGAGCAGTTCTTC.

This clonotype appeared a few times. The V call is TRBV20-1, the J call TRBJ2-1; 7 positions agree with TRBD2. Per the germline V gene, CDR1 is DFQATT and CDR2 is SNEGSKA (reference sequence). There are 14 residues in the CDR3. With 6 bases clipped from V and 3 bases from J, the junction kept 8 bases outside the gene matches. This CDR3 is CSAPVAGVYNEQFF. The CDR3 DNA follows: TGCAGTGCCCCAGTAGCGGGTGTCTACAATGAGCAGTTCTTC.

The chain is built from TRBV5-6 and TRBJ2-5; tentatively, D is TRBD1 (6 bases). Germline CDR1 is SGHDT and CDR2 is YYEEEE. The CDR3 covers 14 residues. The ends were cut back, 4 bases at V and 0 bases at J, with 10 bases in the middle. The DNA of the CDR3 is TGTGCCAGCAGCATCACAGGGTACCAAGAGACCCAGTACTTC. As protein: CASSITGYQETQYF.

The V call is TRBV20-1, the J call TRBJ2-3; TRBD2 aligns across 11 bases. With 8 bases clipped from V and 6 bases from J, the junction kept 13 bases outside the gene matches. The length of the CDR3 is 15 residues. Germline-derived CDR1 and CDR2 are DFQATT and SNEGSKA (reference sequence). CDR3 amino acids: CSTQGSGGARDTQYF. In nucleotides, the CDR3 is TGCAGTACCCAGGGTAGCGGGGGGGCCAGGGATACGCAGTATTTT.

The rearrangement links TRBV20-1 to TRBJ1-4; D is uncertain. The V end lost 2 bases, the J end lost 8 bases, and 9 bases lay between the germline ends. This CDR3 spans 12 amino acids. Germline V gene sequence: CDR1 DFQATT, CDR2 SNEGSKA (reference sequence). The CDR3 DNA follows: TGCAGTGCTAGATCGCGGAACGAAAAACTGTTTTTT. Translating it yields CSARSRNEKLFF.

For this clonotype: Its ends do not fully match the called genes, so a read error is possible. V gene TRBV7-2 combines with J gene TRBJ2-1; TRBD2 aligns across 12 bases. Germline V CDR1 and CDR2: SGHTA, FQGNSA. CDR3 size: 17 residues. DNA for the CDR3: TGTGTCAGCAGCCCTCGACTAGCGGGAGAAGCGGGAAATGAGCAGTTCTTC. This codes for CVSSPRLAGEAGNEQFF. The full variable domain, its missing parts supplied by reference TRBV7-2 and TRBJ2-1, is GAGVSQSPSNKVTEKGKDVELRCDPISGHTALYWYRQSLGQGLEFLIYFQGNSAPDKSGLPSDRFSAERTGGSVSTLTIQRTQQEDSAVYLCVSSPRLAGEAGNEQFFGPGTRLTVL.

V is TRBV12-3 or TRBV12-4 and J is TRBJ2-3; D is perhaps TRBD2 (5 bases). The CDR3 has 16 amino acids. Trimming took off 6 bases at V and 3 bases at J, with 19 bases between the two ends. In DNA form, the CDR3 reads TGTGCCAGCAGGCCTTATGGCGGTCGGGAAACAGATACGCAGTATTTT. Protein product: CASRPYGGRETDTQYF.

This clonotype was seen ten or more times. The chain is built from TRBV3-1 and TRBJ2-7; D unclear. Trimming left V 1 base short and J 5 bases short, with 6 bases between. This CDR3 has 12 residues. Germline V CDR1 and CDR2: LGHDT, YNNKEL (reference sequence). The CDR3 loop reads CASSQVSHEQYF. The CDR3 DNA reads TGTGCCAGCAGCCAAGTTTCCCACGAGCAGTACTTC.

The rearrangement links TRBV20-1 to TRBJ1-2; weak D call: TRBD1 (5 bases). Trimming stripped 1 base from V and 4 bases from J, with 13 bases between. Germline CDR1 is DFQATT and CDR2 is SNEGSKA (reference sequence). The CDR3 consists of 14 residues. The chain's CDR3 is CSARVPIGVYGYTF. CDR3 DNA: TGCAGTGCTAGAGTACCTATAGGGGTCTATGGCTACACCTTC.

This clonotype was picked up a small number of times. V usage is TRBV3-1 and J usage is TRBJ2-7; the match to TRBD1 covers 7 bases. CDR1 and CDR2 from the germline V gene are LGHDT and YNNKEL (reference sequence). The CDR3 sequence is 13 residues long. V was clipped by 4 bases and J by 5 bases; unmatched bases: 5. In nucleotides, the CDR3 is TGTGCCAGCAGCCTACAGGGGTCCCACGAGCAGTACTTC. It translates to CASSLQGSHEQYF.

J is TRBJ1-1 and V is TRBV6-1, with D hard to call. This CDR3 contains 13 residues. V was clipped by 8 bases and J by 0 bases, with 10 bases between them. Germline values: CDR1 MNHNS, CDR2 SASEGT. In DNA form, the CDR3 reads TGTGCCAGCGGATGGGTCATGAACACTGAAGCTTTCTTT. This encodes CASGWVMNTEAFF.

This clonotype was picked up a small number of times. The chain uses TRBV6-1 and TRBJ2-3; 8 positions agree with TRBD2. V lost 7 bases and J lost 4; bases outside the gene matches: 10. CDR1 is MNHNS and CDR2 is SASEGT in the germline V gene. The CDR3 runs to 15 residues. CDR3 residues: CASTSPAGAPDTQYF. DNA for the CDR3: TGTGCCAGCACCAGCCCAGCGGGAGCTCCAGATACGCAGTATTTT.

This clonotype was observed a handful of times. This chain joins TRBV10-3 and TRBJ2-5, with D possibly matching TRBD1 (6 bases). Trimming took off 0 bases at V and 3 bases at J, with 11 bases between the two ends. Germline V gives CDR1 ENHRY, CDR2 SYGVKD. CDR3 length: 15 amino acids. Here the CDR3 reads CAISESSQGKETQYF. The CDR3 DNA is TGTGCCATCAGTGAGTCGAGTCAGGGGAAAGAGACCCAGTACTTC.

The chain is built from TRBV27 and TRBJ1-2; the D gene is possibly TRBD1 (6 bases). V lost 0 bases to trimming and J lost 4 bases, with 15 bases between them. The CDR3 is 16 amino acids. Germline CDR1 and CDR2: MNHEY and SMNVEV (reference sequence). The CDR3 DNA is TGTGCCAGCAGTTTATCCCTTCCGACAGGAGGCTATGGCTACACCTTC. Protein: CASSLSLPTGGYGYTF.

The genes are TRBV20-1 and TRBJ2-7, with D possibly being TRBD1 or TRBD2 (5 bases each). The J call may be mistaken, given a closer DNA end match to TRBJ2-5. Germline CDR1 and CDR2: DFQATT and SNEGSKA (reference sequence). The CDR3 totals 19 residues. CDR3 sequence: CSARDPRSLGDFPPETQYF. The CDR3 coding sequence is TGCAGTGCTAGAGATCCTCGATCCTTGGGGGATTTCCCCCCAGAGACCCAGTACTTC.